This TCR beta chain stems from a study of CD8 T cells in Susac syndrome (dated by TCRdb to the late 2010s). At the level of the whole study: Repertoire sequencing was used to test whether CD8+ T cell activation and differentiation in Susac syndrome was antigen driven. The paper's findings and limits, for the study overall: The number of individuals in the TCR sequencing and HLA analysis was acknowledged as relatively small.

With regard to this clonotype: Its antigen remains unidentified. No clone much larger than this one lies a single base away; base qualities are absent.

RNA was extracted with the RNeasy kit and about 0.5 to 1 ug was reverse transcribed using random hexamers. The immunoSEQ multiplex PCR assay, which covers 54 Vbeta and 13 Jbeta segments, was used to amplify TCR beta CDR3 regions. Bias from PCR amplification was corrected by using a synthetic template baseline for primer optimization and for computational correction. On the authors' methods: Reads were annotated to V, D and J genes according to IMGT and were analyzed with immunoSEQ Analyzer, with only productive sequences retained. Clonality was computed as one minus Shannon entropy normalized by log2 of the number of productive unique sequences. For each patient and control, public and private clones were evaluated within the 100 most prevalent clones. Clones were defined as Susac-specific when absent from the healthy and MS cohorts, from approximately 1,100 published viral clones and from other ImmuneACCESS disease sequences. TCRdb's own reprocessing of the public reads used fastp at Q25 and MiXCR and kept productive beta chains. For every CDR3 protein sequence, its rows merge into one entry that carries the most common genes and DNA. The V and J calls, along with clone size, are taken from TCRdb and not from the paper's own processing. In this sample the table shows about 300,000 distinct CDR3 sequences, just over 90% of which occur a single time. 0.065% of the sample belongs to the ten largest clones.

Peripheral blood CD8+ and CD4+ T cells from healthy donors, Susac syndrome patients and multiple sclerosis patients were profiled by high-throughput TCR beta sequencing. The multiple sclerosis controls were treatment-naive patients who had stable or active relapsing-remitting disease and met the revised McDonald criteria. Bulk CD8+ and CD4+ T cells were purified by magnetic negative isolation, whereas CD8+ TEMRA cells were enriched by FACS. Blood was collected in EDTA tubes and processed within 24 hours, with PBMCs isolated through density gradient centrifugation. PBMCs intended for TCR sequencing were cryopreserved in liquid nitrogen and thawed later in a water bath at 37 degrees C. Purity of sorted or isolated CD4+, CD8+ and CD8+ TEMRA cells was at least 90%. The V and J ends are trimmed by 1 base and 2 bases, leaving 6 bases between them. CDR1 and CDR2 are drawn from the germline V gene: SNHLY, FYNNEI. The CDR3 holds 14 amino acids from the cysteine to the phenylalanine. Only the CDR3 portion is preserved as DNA: 42 bases, with reading frame beginning at the first base.

The rearranged chain carries TRBV2 and TRBJ1-5, with no reliable assignment of the D segment. Sequenced sample: CD4+ T cells from PBMCs. The TCR originated in a human donor with multiple sclerosis. CDR3 loop: CASSEGRGNQPQHF. The DNA is as follows: TGTGCCAGCAGTGAAGGTCGGGGCAATCAGCCCCAGCATTTT. Beyond the CDR3, the reference TRBV2 and TRBJ1-5 genes provide the residues; the full variable domain reads: EPEVTQTPSHQVTQMGQEVILRCVPISNHLYFYWYRQILGQKVEFLVSFYNNEISEKSEIFDDQFSVERPDGSNFTLKIRSTKLEDSAMYFCASSEGRGNQPQHFGDGTRLSIL.